This TCR beta chain was identified during a study of cytomegalovirus exposure and HLA in healthy donors. Amplification used 60 Vbeta primers and 13 Jbeta primers. TCRdb's copy holds only in-frame clones and misses some; the assay was immunoSEQ multiplex PCR. This table has fewer than 70,000 clones, 74% appearing once. This CDR3 is built from 16 residues. V shed 6 bases and J shed 0 bases, with 12 bases lying between them. Per germline, CDR1 MNHEY and CDR2 SMNVEV (reference sequence). The chain joins TRBV27 to TRBJ2-6; TRBD1 might be the D (6 bases). The sequenced sample was PBMCs. The receptor was derived from a woman between 55 and 75 years old in good health and CMV-seropositive. The CDR3 protein is CASSGHRDSGANVLTF. CDR3 DNA: TGTGCCAGCAGCGGACACAGGGACTCTGGGGCCAACGTCCTGACTTTC. Combining the CDR3 with reference TRBV27 and TRBJ2-6 gives the whole variable domain EAQVTQNPRYLITVTGKKLTVTCSQNMNHEYMSWYRQDPGLGLRQIYYSMNVEVTDKGDVPEGYKVSRKEKRNFPLILESPSPNQTSLYFCASSGHRDSGANVLTFGAGSRLTVL.